The 15 T cell receptor beta chains below all came from one sample that was sequenced in a study of Ad26.COV2.S vaccination and SARS-CoV-2 variants. The treatment is: 15 to 20 received Ad26.COV2.S at low or high dose, single or two shots; 5 received placebo; per-sample allocation not given. It was on day 63 after the first vaccine or placebo injection that samples were taken. TCRdb keeps only in-frame clones here, not all; method: immunoSEQ multiplex PCR. Among 350,000 to 400,000 clones listed, more than 85% were seen once. The sequencing used peripheral blood, collected in a trial of Ad26.COV2.S vaccine versus placebo. These receptor sequences come from a person between 18 and 65 years old who received the Ad26.COV2.S COVID-19 vaccine or a placebo.

The rearrangement links TRBV6-2 or TRBV6-3 to TRBJ2-1; D is uncertain. CDR1 and CDR2 (germline): MNHEY, SVGEGT. The CDR3 is made up of 11 amino acids. The V end was cut by 6 bases, the J end by 6 bases, with 6 bases between. This chain's CDR3 is CASSSANEQFF. In nucleotides, the CDR3 is TGTGCCAGCAGCTCCGCCAATGAGCAGTTCTTC.

The gene calls are TRBV2 and TRBJ1-2; a weak D match, TRBD1 (5 bases). This CDR3 region has 14 residues. With 5 bases removed from V and 7 bases from J, the gap between germline ends came to 17 bases. The germline gives CDR1 SNHLY, CDR2 FYNNEI. The CDR3 spells CASSSIDSRGGYTF. CDR3 DNA: TGTGCCAGCAGTTCTATTGACAGCAGAGGTGGCTACACCTTC.

The chain employs TRBV20-1 and TRBJ2-5, with 11 bases aligning to TRBD2. The V and J ends lost 3 bases and 2 bases, in that order; junction bases with no gene match: 8. In germline, CDR1 is DFQATT, CDR2 SNEGSKA (reference sequence). The CDR3 length is 16 residues. CDR3 protein: CSASLASGGIQETQYF. Written as DNA, the CDR3 is TGCAGTGCTAGTTTGGCTAGCGGGGGGATACAAGAGACCCAGTACTTC.

The genes are TRBV10-1 and TRBJ2-1; D perhaps matches TRBD2 (8 bases). V was cut by 0 bases and J by 15 bases, with 21 bases left in between. CDR3 length: 15 residues. Germline CDR1 and CDR2: WNHNN and SYGVQD (reference sequence). The CDR3 DNA reads as TGCGCCAGCAGTGAGTCGAAGGGGGCGGGGGGCCTACGGTTCTTC. Translation gives CASSESKGAGGLRFF.

CDR3 nucleotide sequence: TGTGCCAGCAGCTTAAGACAGGGTCTCTACGAGCAGTACTTC. It codes for CASSLRQGLYEQYF. The chain recombines TRBV13 with TRBJ2-7, with TRBD1 matching 7 bases. The CDR3 is 14 residues long. V trimming: 2 bases; J trimming: 3 bases; junction bases outside the gene matches: 4. The germline V gene encodes CDR1 PRHDT and CDR2 FYEKMQ (reference sequence).

The chain carries TRBV21-1 and TRBJ1-4; the table's D call TRBD1 went unverified against the DNA. TRBV21-1 is a documented pseudogene. The CDR3 extends over 18 amino acids. CDR3 in amino acids: CASSTSPTGDATNEKLFF. The DNA for the CDR3 is TGTGCCAGCAGCACCTCCCCGACAGGGGATGCAACTAATGAAAAACTGTTTTTT.

The chain joins TRBV29-1 to TRBJ1-1; 8 bases fit TRBD1. Unmatched junction bases numbered 6, after V lost 5 bases and J lost 1 base. This CDR3 comprises 14 residues. The germline V gene has CDR1 SQVTM and CDR2 ANQGSEA. CDR3 DNA: TGCAGCGTTTTCTCAGGGGGCCCGAACACTGAAGCTTTCTTT. This gives the protein CSVFSGGPNTEAFF.

The chain uses TRBV3-1 (or the pseudogene TRBV3-2) and TRBJ2-3; D unclear. In germline, CDR1 is LGHDT, CDR2 YNNKEL (reference sequence). V was clipped by 0 bases and J by 1 base, with 14 bases between them. The CDR3 sequence is 17 residues long. CDR3 in amino acids: CASSQDLPGWGTDTQYF. CDR3 bases: TGTGCCAGCAGCCAAGATCTCCCAGGTTGGGGCACAGATACGCAGTATTTT.

This sequence joins TRBV19 and TRBJ2-5; a weak D match, TRBD2 (6 bases). V lost 5 bases and J 1 base, leaving 17 bases between the germline ends. This CDR3 region has 16 residues. From germline, CDR1 is LNHDA and CDR2 SQIVND (reference sequence). CDR3 bases: TGTGCCAGTAGTTTCAACACGGGGGAAGGCCAAGAGACCCAGTACTTC. This translates into CASSFNTGEGQETQYF.

The chain uses TRBV10-2 and TRBJ2-6; 8 bases are a match to TRBD2. Trimming at V came to 6 bases and at J to 0 bases, leaving 4 bases not matched to a gene. The V gene's germline CDR1 is WSHSY and CDR2 SAAADI. The CDR3 runs to 16 residues. The CDR3 is CASSLSGVSGANVLTF. CDR3 nucleotide sequence: TGCGCCAGCAGCCTTAGCGGGGTCTCTGGGGCCAACGTCCTGACTTTC.

V is TRBV4-3 and J is TRBJ2-3; a possible D gene is TRBD1 (6 bases). The CDR3 contains 16 residues. CDR1 and CDR2 from the germline V gene are LGHNA and YSLEER. V lost 0 bases and J lost 1, with 11 bases in between. CDR3 in amino acids: CASSQDGGLRTDTQYF. The CDR3 bases are TGCGCCAGCAGCCAAGATGGGGGCCTCCGCACAGATACGCAGTATTTT.

The V gene is TRBV5-1, the J gene TRBJ2-5, with D perhaps being TRBD1 or TRBD2 (6 bases each). The CDR3 contains 15 residues. Looked up from germline, CDR1 is SGHRS and CDR2 is YFSETQ. Deletions cut 4 bases from V and 6 bases from J, with 19 bases between. As DNA, the CDR3 is TGCGCCAGCAGCCAGGGGACTGAGCTAGCAAAGACCCAGTACTTC. Protein product: CASSQGTELAKTQYF.

The chain couples TRBV7-9 to TRBJ2-1; possibly TRBD2 for D (6 bases). The V gene's germline CDR1 is SEHNR and CDR2 FQNEAQ (reference sequence). The CDR3 sequence is 15 residues long. V lost 1 base and J lost 8, with 15 bases in between. Written as DNA, the CDR3 is TGTGCCAGCAGCTTAGGACTAGACCAGTGGGATGAGCAGTTCTTC. As protein: CASSLGLDQWDEQFF.

The J gene is TRBJ2-1, the V gene TRBV7-2; TRBD2 matches at 11 bases. Looked up from germline, CDR1 is SGHTA and CDR2 is FQGNSA. With 5 bases clipped from V and 2 bases from J, the junction kept 5 bases outside the gene matches. The CDR3 length is 16 residues. Here the CDR3 reads CASSLSGGAAYNEQFF. CDR3 nucleotide sequence: TGTGCCAGCAGCCTTAGCGGGGGGGCAGCCTACAATGAGCAGTTCTTC.

About this clone: A junction boundary mismatches the germline segment, possibly from a read error. This sequence joins TRBV2 and TRBJ2-1; TRBD2 aligns across 7 bases. Germline values: CDR1 SNHLY, CDR2 FYNNEI. The CDR3 contains 15 residues. The CDR3 region has the DNA TGTGCCAGCAGGGAAGGCGGGGGAGTTTACAATGAGCAGTTCTTC. This encodes CASREGGGVYNEQFF.